This T cell receptor (beta chain) was found in a study of T cell responses to AZD1222 COVID-19 vaccine. The V end lost 4 bases, the J end lost 0 bases, and 20 bases lay between the germline ends. CDR1 SGHKS and CDR2 YYEKEE come from the germline V gene (reference sequence). The CDR3 loop spans 18 amino acids. Produced via immunoSEQ multiplex PCR; TCRdb's table is partial and in-frame only. The table lists fewer than 70,000 clones, over 70% of them singletons, with roughly an eighth in the top ten. Here the sequenced sample was peripheral blood, taken 28 days after the second AZD1222 dose. The origin of this receptor is an adult who received the AZD1222 COVID-19 vaccine. This chain links TRBV5-5 with TRBJ1-3; D is unresolved. CDR3 residues: CASSNRDLFRVSGNTIYF. For the CDR3, the DNA is TGTGCCAGCAGCAACCGAGACCTATTTCGTGTCTCTGGAAACACCATATATTTT.